Listed here are 22 T cell receptor beta chains from one sample, sequenced in a study of blood T cells in healthy people across ages. Combining a sample-barcoded 5' primer with a J-beta primer mix, a second PCR ran for 7 to 11 cycles. A single record per CDR3 protein comes from TCRdb applying MiXCR to the 5' RACE reads. Of about 970,000 distinct CDR3 sequences detected, approximately 50% appear once; the ten largest clones hold about a fifth. The sample consisted of blood. These receptors were obtained from a woman aged 60 to 75 in good health.

This sequence joins TRBV29-1 and TRBJ2-7, with D maybe TRBD2 (5 bases). Germline V lookup: CDR1 SQVTM, CDR2 ANQGSEA. The CDR3 is made up of 12 amino acids. Trimming shortened V by 6 bases and J by 2 bases, and 11 bases separated the two germline ends. The CDR3: CSVPGVAYEQYF. The CDR3 DNA reads TGCAGCGTCCCCGGGGTAGCCTACGAGCAGTACTTC.

This chain uses TRBV7-9 with TRBJ1-5, with 10 bases identical to TRBD1. Germline V CDR1 and CDR2: SEHNR, FQNEAQ (reference sequence). The CDR3 runs to 15 residues. V was pared by 5 bases and J by 7 bases, with 8 bases of the junction left unmatched. The CDR3 nucleotides read TGTGCCAGCAGCGAAGCGGGACAGGGGTACCAGCCCCAGCATTTT. Translation: CASSEAGQGYQPQHF.

This sequence joins TRBV6-1 and TRBJ1-4; no clear D. This CDR3 contains 14 residues. Per the germline V gene, CDR1 is MNHNS and CDR2 is SASEGT. Trimming took 1 base from V and 4 from J, leaving 7 bases between them. DNA for the CDR3: TGTGCCAGCAGTGAAGAAGGGTATAATGAAAAACTGTTTTTT. Protein product: CASSEEGYNEKLFF.

V usage is TRBV29-1 and J usage is TRBJ2-2; 8 bases are a match to TRBD2. CDR3 length: 14 residues. V lost 4 bases, J lost 6 bases, and 7 bases stayed unmatched. Germline CDR1 reads SQVTM; CDR2 reads ANQGSEA. The CDR3 loop is CSVATGGYAGELFF. The CDR3 nucleotides read TGCAGCGTTGCGACGGGAGGGTATGCCGGGGAGCTGTTTTTT.

The chain combines TRBV5-5 with TRBJ2-4; 7 nucleotides align to TRBD2. This CDR3 spans 20 amino acids. In germline, CDR1 is SGHKS, CDR2 YYEKEE (reference sequence). Germline trimming cut 2 bases from V and 0 bases from J; bases unmatched to any gene: 17. In nucleotides, the CDR3 is TGTGCCAGCAGCTTTATCGTGGGGGAGGGCGCTTTATTAGCCAAAAACATTCAGTACTTC. The encoded protein is CASSFIVGEGALLAKNIQYF. The entire variable domain, with the rest obtained from reference TRBV5-5 and TRBJ2-4, is as follows: DAGVTQSPTHLIKTRGQQVTLRCSPISGHKSVSWYQQVLGQGPQFIFQYYEKEERGRGNFPDRFSARQFPNYSSELNVNALLLGDSALYLCASSFIVGEGALLAKNIQYFGAGTRLSVL.

The chain carries TRBV19 and TRBJ2-1; D is possibly TRBD2 (6 bases). This CDR3 contains 16 residues. Germline values: CDR1 LNHDA, CDR2 SQIVND (reference sequence). Trimming removed 5 bases from V and 4 bases from J, with 18 bases in between. This chain's CDR3 is CASSSSLARVYNEQFF. CDR3 bases: TGTGCCAGTAGTTCCTCCCTAGCGAGGGTATACAATGAGCAGTTCTTC.

The chain is built from TRBV30 and TRBJ1-2; TRBD1 aligns across 7 bases. CDR1 and CDR2 (germline): GTSNPN, SVGIG (reference sequence). This CDR3 contains 16 residues. The V segment lost 3 bases and the J segment 3 bases; nucleotides outside the gene matches: 13. The CDR3 loop reads CAWSAWYRTGDYGYTF. The CDR3 bases are TGTGCCTGGAGCGCGTGGTATCGAACAGGGGACTATGGCTACACCTTC.

This chain connects TRBV29-1 to TRBJ2-1, with 10 bases aligning to TRBD1. The CDR3 runs 15 residues. The germline V gene encodes CDR1 SQVTM and CDR2 ANQGSEA. V dropped 0 bases and J dropped 10; count of bases not matched to a gene: 9. The CDR3 spells CSVEEIRQGAYEQFF. The DNA of the CDR3 is TGCAGCGTTGAAGAGATACGACAGGGGGCCTACGAGCAGTTCTTC.

On this clonotype: Mismatch with germline at one junction end may stem from a read error. This sequence joins TRBV20-1 and TRBJ2-1; TRBD2 aligns across 14 bases. The V gene's germline CDR1 is DFQATT and CDR2 SNEGSKA (reference sequence). The CDR3 contains 16 residues. CDR3 bases: TGCAGTGCTCAAGGACTAGCGGGAGGTTCCTACAATGAGCAGCTCTTC. Its translation is CSAQGLAGGSYNEQLF.

This clonotype was found many times. Germline is not matched at one junction end, which may reflect a read error. V is TRBV5-1 and J is TRBJ2-7; D is unresolved. The V gene's germline CDR1 is SGHRS and CDR2 YFSETQ. The CDR3 consists of 12 residues. The CDR3 spells CASSLPNYEQYF. CDR3 DNA sequence: TGTGCCAGCAGCTTGCCCAATTACGAGCAGTACTTC.

This sequence joins TRBV9 and TRBJ1-2; D unclear. The CDR3 covers 15 residues. Germline assignment: CDR1 SGDLS and CDR2 YYNGEE. Trimming removed 0 bases from V and 0 bases from J, with 9 bases in between. The chain's CDR3 is CASSVDAQPNYGYTF. The CDR3 DNA reads TGTGCCAGCAGCGTAGATGCGCAGCCTAACTATGGCTACACCTTC. The full variable domain, in which reference TRBV9 and TRBJ1-2 provide the parts outside the CDR3, is DSGVTQTPKHLITATGQRVTLRCSPRSGDLSVYWYQQSLDQGLQFLIQYYNGEERAKGNILERFSAQQFPDLHSELNLSSLELGDSALYFCASSVDAQPNYGYTFGSGTRLTVV.

This clonotype was seen only a few times. The rearrangement uses TRBV20-1 and TRBJ1-2; TRBD1 aligns across 7 bases. Germline loops: CDR1 DFQATT, CDR2 SNEGSKA (reference sequence). V shed 3 bases, J shed 8 bases, and the junction held 6 bases outside the gene matches. This CDR3 spans 12 amino acids. The chain's CDR3 is CSASKGAGGYTF. The CDR3, as DNA: TGCAGTGCTAGTAAGGGGGCGGGGGGCTACACCTTC.

This clonotype was picked up a small number of times. This chain links TRBV6-5 with TRBJ2-7; D remains ambiguous. Per germline, CDR1 MNHEY and CDR2 SVGAGI. The V end was cut by 8 bases, the J end by 1 base, with 15 bases between. The CDR3 runs to 14 residues. The DNA of the CDR3 is TGTGCCAGCTCCCCCTTACACAGATCCTACGAGCAGTACTTC. As protein: CASSPLHRSYEQYF.

This chain links TRBV7-8 with TRBJ1-2; 7 bases match TRBD1. Germline V CDR1 and CDR2: SGHVS, FQNEAQ. The CDR3 consists of 14 residues. V was pared by 4 bases and J by 8 bases, with 10 bases of the junction left unmatched. CDR3 nucleotides: TGTGCCAGCAGCTCCGGACAGGCAGGCTTCGGCTACACCTTC. This codes for CASSSGQAGFGYTF.

V gene TRBV27 combines with J gene TRBJ2-3; 7 bases align to TRBD1. Germline V CDR1 and CDR2: MNHEY, SMNVEV (reference sequence). This CDR3 has 15 amino acids. V gave up 3 bases and J gave up 5 bases; unmatched junction bases: 8. The CDR3 loop is CASSLVQGSLDTQYF. The CDR3 region has the DNA TGTGCCAGCAGTTTGGTACAGGGGTCCCTAGATACGCAGTATTTT.

J is TRBJ1-5 and V is TRBV20-1, with 10 bases identical to TRBD1. The CDR3 runs to 13 residues. The V segment lost 4 bases and the J segment 6 bases; nucleotides outside the gene matches: 3. CDR1 and CDR2 from the germline V gene are DFQATT and SNEGSKA (reference sequence). CDR3 protein: CSANRDRGQPQHF. CDR3 DNA sequence: TGCAGTGCTAATCGGGACAGGGGTCAGCCCCAGCATTTT.

This clonotype has more than one count but fewer than ten. The chain couples TRBV6-2 or TRBV6-3 to TRBJ2-7; perhaps TRBD2 as D (5 bases). The germline V gene has CDR1 MNHEY and CDR2 SVGEGT. This CDR3 contains 11 residues. With 4 bases removed from V and 7 bases from J, the gap between germline ends came to 8 bases. CDR3 nucleotide sequence: TGTGCCAGCAGTTCTGGGGAGGAGCAGTACTTC. Protein: CASSSGEEQYF.

The chain combines TRBV21-1 with TRBJ2-1; the table's D gene call, TRBD2, was not cross checked with the DNA. TRBV21-1 represents a pseudogene. The CDR3 sequence is 19 residues long. The CDR3 sequence is CASSNVPDKGLATINEQFF. DNA for the CDR3: TGTGCCAGCAGCAACGTCCCTGATAAAGGACTAGCGACTATAAATGAGCAGTTCTTC.

The genes are TRBV6-2 or TRBV6-3 and TRBJ2-7; no definite D call. This CDR3 region has 13 residues. Germline CDR1 MNHEY, CDR2 SVGEGT. Trimming stripped 5 bases from V and 3 bases from J, with 11 bases between. The CDR3 spells CASSRGALYEQYF. The CDR3 region has the DNA TGTGCCAGCAGTCGTGGAGCCCTCTACGAGCAGTACTTC.

This chain links TRBV25-1 with TRBJ2-7, with 12 bases aligning to TRBD1. V was pared by 4 bases and J by 4 bases, with 14 bases of the junction left unmatched. The CDR3 loop spans 18 amino acids. Looked up from germline, CDR1 is MGHDK and CDR2 is SYGVNS. As DNA, the CDR3 is TGTGCCAGCAGTGGAATAACAGAGATGGGACAGGGGGCTTACGAGCAGTACTTC. This sequence encodes CASSGITEMGQGAYEQYF.

The rearrangement uses TRBV5-1 and TRBJ1-1, with a tentative D call TRBD1 (6 bases). The germline CDR1 and CDR2 sequences are SGHRS and YFSETQ. Trimming took 0 bases from V and 3 from J, leaving 9 bases between them. This CDR3 contains 14 residues. CDR3 bases: TGCGCCAGCAGCTTGGCCACAGGGCACACTGAAGCTTTCTTT. Its protein product is CASSLATGHTEAFF.

J is TRBJ2-5 and V is TRBV11-2, with 7 nucleotides matching TRBD2. V gave up 5 bases and J gave up 2 bases; unmatched junction bases: 8. CDR3 length: 15 amino acids. Germline CDR1 is SGHAT and CDR2 is FQNNGV. CDR3 coding DNA: TGTGCCAGCAGCCAAATCGGGACTATTCAAGAGACCCAGTACTTC. Translated, it gives CASSQIGTIQETQYF.